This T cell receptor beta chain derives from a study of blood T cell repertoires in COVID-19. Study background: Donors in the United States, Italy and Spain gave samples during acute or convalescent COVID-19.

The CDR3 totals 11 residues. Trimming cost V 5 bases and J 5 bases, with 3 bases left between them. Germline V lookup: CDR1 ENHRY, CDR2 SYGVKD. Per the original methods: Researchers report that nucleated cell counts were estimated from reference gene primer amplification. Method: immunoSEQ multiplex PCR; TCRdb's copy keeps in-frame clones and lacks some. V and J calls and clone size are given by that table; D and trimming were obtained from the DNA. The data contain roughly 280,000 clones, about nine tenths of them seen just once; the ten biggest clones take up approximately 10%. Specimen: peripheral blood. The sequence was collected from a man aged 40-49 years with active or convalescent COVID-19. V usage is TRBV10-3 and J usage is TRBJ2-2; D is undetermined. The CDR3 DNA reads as TGTGCCATCAGTATAACCGGGGAGCTGTTTTTT. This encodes CAISITGELFF.